This T cell receptor (beta chain) was documented in a study of cytomegalovirus exposure and HLA in healthy donors. Whole-study results and caveats: Across HLA loci, a later analysis found differing TCR association rates, with DRB1 most and HLA-C fewest. A later analysis linked a missense DCLRE1C variant to TCR beta V- and J-gene trimming.

The length of the CDR3 is 15 residues. Germline loops: CDR1 MDHEN, CDR2 SYDVKM. In the PCR, 60 Vbeta and 13 Jbeta primers were used. Method: immunoSEQ multiplex PCR; TCRdb's copy keeps in-frame clones and lacks some. The sample lists roughly 73,000 clones, 78% occurring once. A single count supports this clone. Its matching antigen is unknown. Mismatch with germline at one junction end may stem from a read error. J is TRBJ1-2 and V is TRBV28, with D uncertain. The clonotype comes from a man between 40 and 49 years old in good health and CMV-seronegative. What was sequenced was PBMCs. The CDR3 DNA sequence: TGTGCCAGCAGCCCCACGGCCAGATTTAACTATGGCTACCCCTTC. Protein: CASSPTARFNYGYPF.